The text below deals with one T cell receptor (beta chain). No cognate antigen has been identified for it. No quality values exist for individual bases; no much larger clone is one base distant. Each donor gave one peripheral blood draw, averaging approximately 120 mL, which was collected into heparinised tubes. Naive, central memory, regulatory and stem cell-like memory CD4+ T cells were sorted on a BD FACSAria II using a panel including CD45RO, CCR7, CD25, CD127, CD95 and CD27. Every sorted population had a purity above 98%. PBMCs were isolated right away by Lymphoprep density gradient centrifugation and were stained directly, without culture. So that batch effects would be minimized, each experiment stained and sorted samples in pairs, pairing one healthy donor with one patient. All of the isolated RNA was reverse transcribed with the High Capacity cDNA Reverse Transcription Kit, so expressed TCRB transcripts were sequenced. Deep immunoSEQ sequencing was performed on naive, central memory and regulatory T cell samples, with an average of about 4 million total reads per sample. Sorted cells were lysed in RLT buffer and RNA was extracted with DNase-treated RNeasy Micro or Mini kits, depending on cell number. Each cell subset was processed separately to prevent cross-contamination, with patient and healthy donor samples processed together. The immunoSEQ multiplex PCR was used to amplify TCRB sequences from cDNA, yielding 87-bp fragments that span the CDR3 region. Amplicons were sequenced on the Illumina HiSeq platform. Per the original workflow: PCR bias was corrected computationally using synthetic template baselines, and reads within Hamming distance 2 were collapsed, with unmergeable singletons discarded. Reads were aligned against IMGT to assign V, D and J genes, CDR3 length and insertions or deletions at six rearrangement sites. Clonotype counts were normalized to sorted cell number within each subset before computing true diversity and Gini coefficients with the tcR R package. Repertoire sharing was quantified using the overlap coefficient calculated on TCRB nucleotide sequences. The clones in this table, taken by TCRdb from immuneACCESS, are in-frame only. Not every clone is retained; where verified, under half of the shortfall comes from an unresolved V gene, and the cause of the rest is unknown. The DNA gave D and trimming, while V, J and clone size come from that table. Across this sample there are 35,000 or so clones, with about 65% seen only once. The ten largest make up over 2% of the sample.

This entry is derived from a study of beta chain features in type 1 diabetes (dated by TCRdb to 2017 to 2018). Regarding the research as a whole: Patients and healthy donors did not differ in mean age, gender distribution, total cell number or subset yield. A total of about 100 million sorted cells were examined across all samples, and RNA yield correlated strongly with the number of cells per subset. In the study, recently diagnosed type 1 diabetes patients and matched healthy donors were compared on the TCRB repertoires of their sorted circulating CD4+ T cell subsets. Naive and central memory subsets were obtained from all 30 or so donors, but regulatory and stem cell-like memory subsets were isolated from only 8 patients and roughly eight healthy donors.

Summary of the overall study and its limitations: Because cDNA rather than genomic DNA was sequenced, highly expressing activated cells could have been over-represented, although no difference in activation and CD3 levels was found between groups. PCR may preferentially amplify shorter templates, but because patient and control samples were amplified and corrected together, any resulting skew would affect both groups equally. In all four CD4+ subsets, TCRB CDR3 length was moderately but significantly shorter in type 1 diabetes patients. At VDJ recombination sites, type 1 diabetes patients had fewer insertions and more deleted nucleotides, which implies abnormalities in thymic rearrangement. HLA sub-analyses involved small numbers of individuals, so any influence of HLA type on TCRB rearrangement remained unresolved. Naive, central memory and regulatory TCRB repertoires appeared more similar among patients than among healthy donors.

Sequencing was carried out using Tregs from blood. The sample's cell subset or site, from its label and the paper: regulatory CD4+ T cells. The TCR comes from a woman aged 25-40 years in good health.

The sequence in DNA is TGTGCCAGCAGTTTCCCTCGGGGTAGCGGGACCTTCAATGAGCAGTTCTTC. This translates into CASSFPRGSGTFNEQFF. The chain is encoded by TRBV28 joined to TRBJ2-1, with TRBD2 identical over 8 junction bases. The germline V gene encodes CDR1 MDHEN and CDR2 SYDVKM. Measured from the cysteine to the phenylalanine, the CDR3 is 17 residues long. Only the CDR3 portion is preserved as DNA: 51 bases, with reading frame beginning at the first base. Ends trimmed: V by 3 bases, J by 6 bases; bases unmatched to a gene: 13.